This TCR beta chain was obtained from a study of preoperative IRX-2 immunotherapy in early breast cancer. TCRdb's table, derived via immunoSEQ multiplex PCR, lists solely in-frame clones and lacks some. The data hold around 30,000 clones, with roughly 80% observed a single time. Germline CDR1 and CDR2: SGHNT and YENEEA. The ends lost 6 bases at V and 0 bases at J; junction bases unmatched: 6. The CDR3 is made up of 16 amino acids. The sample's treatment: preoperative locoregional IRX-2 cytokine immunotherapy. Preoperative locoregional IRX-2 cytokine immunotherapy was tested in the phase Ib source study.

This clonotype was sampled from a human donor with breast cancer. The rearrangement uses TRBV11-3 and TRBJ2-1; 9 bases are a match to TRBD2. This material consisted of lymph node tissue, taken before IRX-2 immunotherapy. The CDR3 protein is CASRRLAVSSYNEQFF. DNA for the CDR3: TGTGCCAGCAGGCGACTAGCGGTCAGCTCCTACAATGAGCAGTTCTTC.